One sample yielded the 15 T cell receptor beta chains listed below, sequenced in a study of T cells in Graves' hyperthyroidism and ophthalmopathy (dated 2019 in TCRdb). Library generation was performed with multiplex PCR. Reads for this sample came from an Illumina HiSeq 2000. TCR beta CDR3 regions were amplified from RNA transcripts. The first round of RT-PCR for the TCR CDR3 was performed with the HTBI primer set and the Qiagen OneStep RT-PCR kit. TCRdb trimmed the raw reads at Q25, called clones with MiXCR and kept productive beta chains. Under each unique CDR3 protein, matching rows form one entry showing the most common genes and DNA. Counted in this sample were about 380,000 distinct CDR3 sequences; about 18% of them appeared once. In total, the top ten clones hold 40% of the sample. The specimen was blood. Receptors were obtained from a man in his late teens or twenties with Graves' ophthalmopathy.

This clonotype was picked up a small number of times. The V call is TRBV5-1, the J call TRBJ1-1; possible D gene TRBD1, 6 bases. V was trimmed by 3 bases and J by 5 bases, leaving 17 bases between them. Germline CDR1 is SGHRS and CDR2 is YFSETQ. The CDR3 loop spans 15 amino acids. Here the CDR3 DNA reads TGCGCCAGCAGCTGGAGCAGGGGCGCGAGTACTGAAGCTTTCTTT. Translation: CASSWSRGASTEAFF.

The table lists this clonotype with many counts. V gene TRBV12-5 combines with J gene TRBJ2-5; 12 nucleotides align to TRBD2. Trimming took 0 bases from V and 2 from J; bases not matched to a gene: 10. CDR1 is LGHNT and CDR2 is FRNRAP in the germline V gene. The CDR3 has 19 residues. The CDR3, as DNA: TGTGCTAGTGGTTTGGTCTCTGACGGGACTAGCGGGCTTCAAGAGACCCAGTACTTC. Translated, it gives CASGLVSDGTSGLQETQYF.

This clonotype occurred many times. The chain has TRBV7-9 and TRBJ2-1; D call uncertain. The CDR3 covers 14 residues. The V gene's germline CDR1 is SEHNR and CDR2 FQNEAQ (reference sequence). V lost 1 base to trimming and J lost 0 bases, with 4 bases between them. The CDR3 is CASSLVRSYNEQFF. Here the CDR3 DNA reads TGTGCCAGCAGCTTAGTCCGCTCCTACAATGAGCAGTTCTTC. Looking up the rest from reference TRBV7-9 and TRBJ2-1 gives the full variable domain: DTGVSQNPRHKITKRGQNVTFRCDPISEHNRLYWYRQTLGQGPEFLTYFQNEAQLEKSRLLSDRFSAERPKGSFSTLEIQRTEQGDSAMYLCASSLVRSYNEQFFGPGTRLTVL.

The V gene is TRBV4-1, the J gene TRBJ1-5, with 8 bases that match TRBD1. The germline V gene encodes CDR1 MGHRA and CDR2 YSYEKL. The CDR3 length is 16 residues. The ends lost 1 base at V and 6 bases at J; junction bases unmatched: 8. The CDR3 protein is CASSQARQGYIQPQHF. CDR3 sequence (DNA): TGCGCCAGCAGCCAAGCGAGACAGGGGTACATTCAGCCCCAGCATTTT.

This clonotype showed up many times. The gene calls are TRBV28 and TRBJ2-7, with D perhaps TRBD1 or TRBD2 (5 bases each). The CDR3 extends over 14 amino acids. Trimming shortened V by 10 bases and J by 3 bases, and 19 bases separated the two germline ends. Per the germline V gene, CDR1 is MDHEN and CDR2 is SYDVKM. The CDR3: CATGASSAIYEQYF. DNA for the CDR3: TGTGCCACCGGGGCGTCGTCAGCAATCTACGAGCAGTACTTC. Looking up the rest from reference TRBV28 and TRBJ2-7 gives the full variable domain: DVKVTQSSRYLVKRTGEKVFLECVQDMDHENMFWYRQDPGLGLRLIYFSYDVKMKEKGDIPEGYSVSREKKERFSLILESASTNQTSMYLCATGASSAIYEQYFGPGTRLTVT.

This clonotype was counted many times. The chain employs TRBV7-8 and TRBJ2-1; 13 bases are shared with TRBD2. This CDR3 is built from 14 residues. CDR1 is SGHVS, CDR2 FQNEAQ, per germline. Germline trimming cut 1 base from V and 9 bases from J; bases unmatched to any gene: 0. CDR3 in DNA: TGTGCCAGCAGCTTAGGGACTAGCGGGGGTGAGCAGTTCTTC. The encoded protein is CASSLGTSGGEQFF.

This clonotype was seen a handful of times. At one end, the junction sequence differs from germline, possibly due to a read error. The V gene is TRBV5-5, the J gene TRBJ1-5, with D tentatively TRBD1 (6 bases). The germline gives CDR1 SGHKS, CDR2 YYEKEE (reference sequence). The CDR3 runs to 16 residues. CDR3 coding DNA: TGTGCCAGCAGCTTACGGACAGTAACTAGCAATCAGCTCCAGCATTTT. Residues: CASSLRTVTSNQLQHF.

This clonotype was counted many times. The J gene is TRBJ2-7, the V gene TRBV6-1; D may be TRBD1 (6 bases). Between the trimmed V and J ends, which lost 5 bases and 2 bases, there was a span of 19 bases. The CDR3 has 16 residues. The germline V gene encodes CDR1 MNHNS and CDR2 SASEGT. The CDR3 bases are TGTGCCAGCAGTTCCGGACAGCCGAGGGGAGCCTACGAGCAGTACTTC. Protein product: CASSSGQPRGAYEQYF.

The chain recombines TRBV6-2 or TRBV6-3 with TRBJ2-2; D possibly matches TRBD1 or TRBD2 (6 bases each). Between the trimmed V and J ends, which lost 2 bases and 6 bases, there was a span of 10 bases. Germline CDR1 is MNHEY and CDR2 is SVGEGT. The CDR3 is made up of 14 amino acids. CDR3 sequence reads: CASSYARGPGELFF. The CDR3 coding sequence is TGTGCCAGCAGTTACGCCCGGGGGCCCGGGGAGCTGTTTTTT.

This clonotype showed up many times. V is TRBV2 and J is TRBJ1-5, with 9 bases fitting TRBD1. V was pared by 3 bases and J by 7 bases, with 7 bases of the junction left unmatched. Germline values: CDR1 SNHLY, CDR2 FYNNEI. The CDR3 totals 15 residues. The CDR3: CASSDSWTGDQPQHF. CDR3 nucleotides: TGTGCCAGCAGTGATAGTTGGACAGGGGACCAGCCCCAGCATTTT. Using reference TRBV2 and TRBJ1-5 for the parts outside the CDR3, the full variable domain is EPEVTQTPSHQVTQMGQEVILRCVPISNHLYFYWYRQILGQKVEFLVSFYNNEISEKSEIFDDQFSVERPDGSNFTLKIRSTKLEDSAMYFCASSDSWTGDQPQHFGDGTRLSIL.

The V call is TRBV11-2, the J call TRBJ2-1, with 10 bases aligning to TRBD2. V shed 2 bases, J shed 8 bases, and the junction held 9 bases outside the gene matches. There are 16 residues in the CDR3. From germline, CDR1 is SGHAT and CDR2 FQNNGV. This chain's CDR3 is CASSLSSGGAGDEQFF. In DNA form, the CDR3 reads TGTGCCAGCAGCTTATCAAGCGGGGGGGCCGGGGATGAGCAGTTCTTC.

The sample holds many counts of this clonotype. The CDR3 region has the DNA TGCAGCGCTGGCACGAACACTGAAGCTTTCTTT. Translation: CSAGTNTEAFF. This chain uses TRBV20-1 with TRBJ1-1; the D is unclear. Germline V lookup: CDR1 DFQATT, CDR2 SNEGSKA (reference sequence). The CDR3 sequence is 11 residues long.

This chain links TRBV29-1 with TRBJ2-2; TRBD1 is a possible D gene (6 bases). There are 13 residues in the CDR3. The germline gives CDR1 SQVTM, CDR2 ANQGSEA. V was clipped by 7 bases and J by 4 bases, with 13 bases between them. In DNA, the CDR3 is TGCAGCGGGGCCCAAGGGGGCACCGGGGAGCTGTTTTTT. This sequence encodes CSGAQGGTGELFF.

This chain joins TRBV6-5 and TRBJ2-7, with D perhaps matching TRBD2 (5 bases). CDR1 and CDR2 (germline): MNHEY, SVGAGI. This CDR3 is 15 amino acids long. V lost 0 bases and J 0 bases, leaving 9 bases between the germline ends. CDR3 coding DNA: TGTGCCAGCAGTTACTCAGGAGGCGTCTCCTACGAGCAGTACTTC. This codes for CASSYSGGVSYEQYF.

This clonotype was counted many times. The chain combines TRBV2 with TRBJ1-1, with TRBD1 matching over 8 bases. V lost 6 bases, J lost 5 bases, and 5 bases stayed unmatched. The germline V gene encodes CDR1 SNHLY and CDR2 FYNNEI. CDR3 size: 13 residues. CDR3 in DNA: TGTGCCAGCAGGCCAGGGGGCTATACTGAAGCTTTCTTT. Translating it yields CASRPGGYTEAFF.